This TCR beta chain was identified during a study of blood T cell repertoires in COVID-19. Study at large: There were acute and convalescent COVID-19 samples, and they came from the United States, Italy and Spain. The analysed material was cDNA or gDNA that came from T cells, B-cell-depleted T cells, or PBMCs.

The CDR3 loop spans 16 amino acids. J gave up 5 bases and V 5 bases, and 8 bases lay outside the gene matches. Germline-derived CDR1 and CDR2 are MGHRA and YSYEKL. As originally analysed: Amplification from reference gene primers served as the basis for estimated nucleated cell counts. Some clones are missing from TCRdb's copy, which holds only in-frame ones; the method was immunoSEQ multiplex PCR. The V and J calls and clone size come from that table; D and trimming were worked out from the DNA. The table lists approximately 290,000 clones, approximately 84% of them singletons. The clonotype originates from a person aged 70 to 80 with COVID-19, enrolled during active disease. V is TRBV4-1 and J is TRBJ1-6, with 8 bases matching TRBD1. The specimen was peripheral blood. CDR3 bases: TGCGCCAGCAGCACCAGGACAGGGTTCGATAATTCACCCCTCCACTTT. The encoded protein is CASSTRTGFDNSPLHF.